Described below is a single T cell receptor (beta chain) sequence and its context. This clonotype appeared a few times. It has no known antigen specificity. No base quality values were provided; no much bigger clone lies one nucleotide off. The roughly 38 donors, aged 6 to 90 years, were systemically healthy Caucasian individuals from Russia. Around 9.7 milliliters of peripheral blood were collected from each donor into EDTA-treated Vacutainer tubes. Ficoll-Paque density-gradient centrifugation was used to isolate PBMCs, with at least 7 million per sample. Trizol reagent was used to extract total RNA from the PBMCs, yielding at least 5.5 micrograms per sample. Naive CD45RAhigh/CD27high T cell percentages were measured by flow cytometry on a PBMC aliquot from every donor. These data belong to a study of blood T cells in healthy people across ages (dated by TCRdb to about 2015). Context from the whole study: In model experiments, template switching captured about one uniquely barcoded TCR beta cDNA molecule for every two T cells. To avoid experimental bias, donors of different ages were spread randomly across the sequencing lanes. The donors were divided into four age groups: young (average around 16 years), middle-aged (approximately 39), aged (about 60) and long-lived (about 84). To track age-related changes in TCR beta repertoire diversity, the study relied on deep sequencing normalized with unique cDNA molecular identifiers. Two additional independent replicas of 1 million unique cDNA reads from the same blood draw were analyzed for two donors (one aged 18 to 30 and one aged 80 or older). Study-level results and caveats: The long-lived group showed more naive CD4+ T cells, fewer expanded clones and increased TCR diversity than the aged group, suggesting age selection. There was a strong correlation between observed TCR beta diversity and the percentage of naive T cells measured by flow cytometry. Because profiling used bulk unsorted PBMCs, naive and antigen-experienced compartments could not be compared conclusively. Estimates of total diversity based on one million sequenced T cells were considered lower bounds and underestimates. Observed TCR beta diversity per million T cells fell roughly linearly with age, and a significant reduction was already apparent by age approximately 40. The CMV infection status of donors was not known, potentially confounding age-related changes in expanded clonotypes.

Library creation used 5' RACE. The data were produced on an Illumina HiSeq 2500. A second PCR of about 6 to 11 cycles was performed with a sample-barcoded 5' primer and a J-beta primer mix. A template-switch 5' adaptor carrying 12 random nucleotides introduced a unique molecular identifier onto each TCR beta cDNA molecule. At least 2.5 million CDR3-containing paired-end reads were obtained from each sample. First-strand cDNA synthesis was performed from all RNA using the Mint cDNA synthesis kit, with priming by a TRBC-specific oligonucleotide. After uracil-DNA glycosylase treatment, a first 18-cycle PCR used universal primers M1SS and BC2_uni_R on all cDNA. On the authors' methods: For normalization, 1 million high-quality reads, each with a distinct molecular identifier, were randomly selected from each sample. Instead of being binned into consensus sequences, reads with shared molecular identifiers were discarded. MiTCR, with a Q25 quality threshold and the strictest error-elimination algorithm, was used for CDR3 identification, clonotype clustering and error correction. A nonparametric unseen species model with Euler transformation was used to estimate a lower bound on total TCR beta diversity. The raw public reads went through TCRdb reprocessing: fastp at Q25, MiXCR clone calling, in-frame beta chains kept. Rows are combined by CDR3 protein, so each entry shows the most common genes and DNA. V and J calls and clone size were set by TCRdb, not the authors. This sample gives approximately 880,000 distinct CDR3 sequences in total; about 48% of them show up just once. The ten largest clones add up to about an eighth of the sample.

V is shortened by 4 bases, J by 5 bases, and the region joining them spans 12 bases. There are 13 amino acids in the CDR3, from cysteine to phenylalanine inclusive. The retained sequence is limited to the CDR3, 39 bases, with the frame set at the first base. Looking up the germline V gene yields CDR1 SGHDT and CDR2 YYEEEE. The sample was blood. Recombination joined TRBV5-6 with TRBJ1-1; the D gene lacks a confident call. This receptor was taken from a man aged 25-45 years in good health. The DNA reads as follows: TGTGCCAGCAGCAGAATAGATAGGACTGAAGCTTTCTTT. Translated, this is CASSRIDRTEAFF. Supplemented by the reference TRBV5-6 and TRBJ1-1 proteins around the CDR3, the complete variable domain is DAGVTQSPTHLIKTRGQQVTLRCSPKSGHDTVSWYQQALGQGPQFIFQYYEEEERQRGNFPDRFSGHQFPNYSSELNVNALLLGDSALYLCASSRIDRTEAFFGQGTRLTVV.